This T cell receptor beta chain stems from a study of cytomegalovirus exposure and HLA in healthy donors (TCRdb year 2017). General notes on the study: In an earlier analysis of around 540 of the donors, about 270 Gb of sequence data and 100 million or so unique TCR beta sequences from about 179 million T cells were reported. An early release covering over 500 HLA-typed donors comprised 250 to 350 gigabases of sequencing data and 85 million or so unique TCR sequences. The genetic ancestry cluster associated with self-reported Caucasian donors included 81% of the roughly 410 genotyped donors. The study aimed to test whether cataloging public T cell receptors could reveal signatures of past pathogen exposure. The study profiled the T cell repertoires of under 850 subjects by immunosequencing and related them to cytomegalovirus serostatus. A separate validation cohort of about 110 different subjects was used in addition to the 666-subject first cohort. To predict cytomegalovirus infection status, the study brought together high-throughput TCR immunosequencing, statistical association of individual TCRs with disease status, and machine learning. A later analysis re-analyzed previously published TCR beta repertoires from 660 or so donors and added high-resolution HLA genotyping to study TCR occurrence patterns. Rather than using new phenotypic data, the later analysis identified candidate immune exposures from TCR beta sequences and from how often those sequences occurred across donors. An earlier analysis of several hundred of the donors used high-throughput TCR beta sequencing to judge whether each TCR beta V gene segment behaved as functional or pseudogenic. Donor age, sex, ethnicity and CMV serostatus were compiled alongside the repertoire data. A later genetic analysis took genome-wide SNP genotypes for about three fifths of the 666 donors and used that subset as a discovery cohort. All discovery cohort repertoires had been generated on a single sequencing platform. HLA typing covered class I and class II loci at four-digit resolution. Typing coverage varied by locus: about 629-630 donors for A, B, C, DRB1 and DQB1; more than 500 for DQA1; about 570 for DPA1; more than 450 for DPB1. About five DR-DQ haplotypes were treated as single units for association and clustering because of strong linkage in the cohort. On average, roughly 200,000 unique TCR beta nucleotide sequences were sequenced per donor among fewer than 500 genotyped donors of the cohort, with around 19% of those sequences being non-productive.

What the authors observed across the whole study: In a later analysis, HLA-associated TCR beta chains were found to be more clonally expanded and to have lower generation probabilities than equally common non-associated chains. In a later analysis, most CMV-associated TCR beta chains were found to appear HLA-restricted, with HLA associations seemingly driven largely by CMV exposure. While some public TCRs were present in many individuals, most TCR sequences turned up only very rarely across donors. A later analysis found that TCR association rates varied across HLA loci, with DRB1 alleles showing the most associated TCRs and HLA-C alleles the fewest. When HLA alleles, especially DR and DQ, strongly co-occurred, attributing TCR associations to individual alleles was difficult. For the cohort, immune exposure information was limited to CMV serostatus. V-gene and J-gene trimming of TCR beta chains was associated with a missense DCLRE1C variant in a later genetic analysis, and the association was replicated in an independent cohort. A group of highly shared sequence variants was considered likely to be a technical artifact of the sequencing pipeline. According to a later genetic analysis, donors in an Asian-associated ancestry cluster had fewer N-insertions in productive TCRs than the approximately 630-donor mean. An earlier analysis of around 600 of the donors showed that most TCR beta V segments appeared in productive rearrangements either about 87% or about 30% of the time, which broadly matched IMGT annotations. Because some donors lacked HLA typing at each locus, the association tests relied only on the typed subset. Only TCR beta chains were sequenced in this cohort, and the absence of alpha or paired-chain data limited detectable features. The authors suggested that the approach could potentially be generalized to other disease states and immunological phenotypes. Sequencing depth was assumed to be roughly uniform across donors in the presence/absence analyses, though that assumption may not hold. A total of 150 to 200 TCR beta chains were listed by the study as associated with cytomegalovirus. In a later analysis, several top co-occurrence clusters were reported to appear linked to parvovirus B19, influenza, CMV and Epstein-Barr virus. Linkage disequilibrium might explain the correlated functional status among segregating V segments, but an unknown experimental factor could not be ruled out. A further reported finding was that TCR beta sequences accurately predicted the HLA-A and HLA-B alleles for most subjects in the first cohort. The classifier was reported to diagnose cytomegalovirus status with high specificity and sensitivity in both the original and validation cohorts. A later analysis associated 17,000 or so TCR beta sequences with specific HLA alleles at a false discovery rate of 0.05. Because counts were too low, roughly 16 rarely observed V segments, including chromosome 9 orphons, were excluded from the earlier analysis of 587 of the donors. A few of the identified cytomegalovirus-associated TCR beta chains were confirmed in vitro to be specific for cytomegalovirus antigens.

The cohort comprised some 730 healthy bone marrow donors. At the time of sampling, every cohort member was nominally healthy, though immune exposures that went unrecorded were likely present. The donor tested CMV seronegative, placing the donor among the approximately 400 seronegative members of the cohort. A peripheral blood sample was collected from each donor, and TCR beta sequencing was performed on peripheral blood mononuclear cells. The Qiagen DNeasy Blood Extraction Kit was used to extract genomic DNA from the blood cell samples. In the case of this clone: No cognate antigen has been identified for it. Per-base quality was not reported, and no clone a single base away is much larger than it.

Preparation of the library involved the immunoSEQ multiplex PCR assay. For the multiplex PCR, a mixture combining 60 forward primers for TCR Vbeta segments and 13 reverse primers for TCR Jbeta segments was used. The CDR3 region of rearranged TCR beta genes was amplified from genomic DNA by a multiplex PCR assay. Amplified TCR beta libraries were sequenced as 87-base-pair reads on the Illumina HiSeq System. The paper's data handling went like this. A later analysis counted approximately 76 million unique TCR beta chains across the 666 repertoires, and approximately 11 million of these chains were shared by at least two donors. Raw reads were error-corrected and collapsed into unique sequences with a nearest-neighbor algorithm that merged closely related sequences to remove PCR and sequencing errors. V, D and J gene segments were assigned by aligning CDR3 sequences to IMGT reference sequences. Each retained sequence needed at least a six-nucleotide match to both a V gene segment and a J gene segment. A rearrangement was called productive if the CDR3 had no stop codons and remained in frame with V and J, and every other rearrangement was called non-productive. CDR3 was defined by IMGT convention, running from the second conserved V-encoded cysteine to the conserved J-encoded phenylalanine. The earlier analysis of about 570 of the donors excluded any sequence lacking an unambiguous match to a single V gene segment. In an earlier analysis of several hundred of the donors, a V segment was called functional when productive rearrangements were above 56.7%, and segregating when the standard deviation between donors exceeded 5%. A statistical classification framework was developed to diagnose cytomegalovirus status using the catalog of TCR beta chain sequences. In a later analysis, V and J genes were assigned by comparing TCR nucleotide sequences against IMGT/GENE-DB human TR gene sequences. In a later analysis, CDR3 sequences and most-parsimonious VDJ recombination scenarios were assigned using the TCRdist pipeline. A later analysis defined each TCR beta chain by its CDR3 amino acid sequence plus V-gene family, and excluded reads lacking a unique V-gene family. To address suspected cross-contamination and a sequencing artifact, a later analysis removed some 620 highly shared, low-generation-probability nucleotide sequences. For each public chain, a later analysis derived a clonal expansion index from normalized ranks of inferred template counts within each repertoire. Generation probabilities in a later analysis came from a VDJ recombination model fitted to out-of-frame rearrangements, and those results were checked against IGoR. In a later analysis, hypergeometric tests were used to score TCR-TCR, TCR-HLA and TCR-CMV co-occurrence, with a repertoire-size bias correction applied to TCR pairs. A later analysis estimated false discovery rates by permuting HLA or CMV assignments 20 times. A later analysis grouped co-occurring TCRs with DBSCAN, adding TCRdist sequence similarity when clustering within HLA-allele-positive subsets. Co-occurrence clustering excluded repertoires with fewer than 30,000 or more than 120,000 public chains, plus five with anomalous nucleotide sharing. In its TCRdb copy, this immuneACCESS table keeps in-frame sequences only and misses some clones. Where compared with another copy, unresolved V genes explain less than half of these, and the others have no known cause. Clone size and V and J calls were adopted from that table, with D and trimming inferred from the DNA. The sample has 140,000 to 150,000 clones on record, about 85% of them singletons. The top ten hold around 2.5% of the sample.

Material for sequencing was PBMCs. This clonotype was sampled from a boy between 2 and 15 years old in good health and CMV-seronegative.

The CDR3 has the sequence CASSTSLTSGTLNGYTF. The base sequence is TGTGCCAGCAGTACCTCCCTCACCTCCGGGACATTGAATGGCTACACCTTC. The chain joins TRBV27 to TRBJ1-2, and the D gene may be TRBD1, 6 bases matching. V lost 5 bases and J lost 6 bases; the stretch between them is 25 bases long. The CDR3, from cysteine to phenylalanine, totals 17 residues. The entry retains the CDR3 DNA only, 51 bases that are in frame from base 1. CDR1 is given as MNHEY and CDR2 as SMNVEV, both from the germline V gene (reference sequence).